This is a list of T cell receptor beta chains from one sample in a study of T cells in Graves' hyperthyroidism and ophthalmopathy. TCRdb passed the multiplex PCR reads through MiXCR, listing each CDR3 protein once. This sample has around 400,000 distinct CDR3 sequences; 20% to 30% occur once, and the top ten carry less than 85%. Sequencing was performed on blood. Receptor source: a man aged 45-65 years with Graves' hyperthyroidism. Each CDR3 is given with its conserved first and last residue. The order of the fields is CDR3 length, J gene, V gene, CDR3 protein.

17 TRBJ2-1 TRBV11-3 CASTSLLERKGYNEQFF
15 TRBJ2-7 TRBV11-2 CASSLSPQGLYEQYF
14 TRBJ2-7 TRBV19 CASSMSLAAYEQYF
13 TRBJ2-7 TRBV28 CASSTGGEYEQYF
15 TRBJ2-2 TRBV12-3/TRBV12-4 CASRRDSIRSGELFF
13 TRBJ2-7 TRBV20-1 CSAPGTGFYEQYF
14 TRBJ1-2 TRBV6-2/TRBV6-3 CASSTQTGFYGYTF
17 TRBJ1-1 TRBV7-3 CASSLRPLNRMNTEAFF
16 TRBJ2-2 TRBV6-1 CASSGTAEKNTGELFF
12 TRBJ2-5 TRBV6-1 CASSSPTETQYF
11 TRBJ2-1 TRBV12-3/TRBV12-4 CASSSVSEQFF
17 TRBJ2-1 TRBV4-2 CASSQETGLAIYNEQFF
15 TRBJ2-7 TRBV19 CASSISGRGTYEQYF
15 TRBJ2-1 TRBV5-8 CASSLTSGRHNEQFF
16 TRBJ2-5 TRBV29-1 CSVEWAGSLFQETQYF
12 TRBJ2-1 TRBV5-1 CASTSGSEEQFF
13 TRBJ1-1 TRBV5-4 CASSLAGTTEAFF
17 TRBJ2-7 TRBV6-1 CASSIGTSGKGAYEQYF
15 TRBJ1-1 TRBV24-1 CATSEPGRGLTEAFF
15 TRBJ2-1 TRBV12-3/TRBV12-4 CASSLGLDQYAEKFF
17 TRBJ2-7 TRBV27 CASSFSRGLAGVDEQYF
17 TRBJ2-7 TRBV27 CASSRLAGVKGPTEQYF
13 TRBJ2-2 TRBV5-6 CASSLLYTGELFF
19 TRBJ2-3 TRBV7-8 CASSYPGLAGGTVTDTQYF
13 TRBJ1-2 TRBV6-1 CASSPGTRYGYTF
14 TRBJ2-2 TRBV12-3/TRBV12-4 CASRPGLQTGELFF
14 TRBJ2-1 TRBV29-1 CSVASGRAPNEQFF
12 TRBJ1-1 TRBV2 CASTPGYTEAFF
16 TRBJ2-7 TRBV10-3 CAISFAMDGGSYEQYF
15 TRBJ2-7 TRBV10-3 CAISELAEGSYEQYF
15 TRBJ1-1 TRBV28 CASSFNLGMNTEALF
16 TRBJ2-5 TRBV7-2 CASSSSKLGYGETQYF
15 TRBJ2-1 TRBV2 CASSLLAGGSVEQFF
14 TRBJ1-1 TRBV19 CASSTEGGWTEAFF
16 TRBJ2-3 TRBV4-1 CASSQAASASTDTQYF
14 TRBJ2-1 TRBV11-2 CASSLAGSTNEQFF
14 TRBJ2-1 TRBV27 CASSLGHNYNEQFF
15 TRBJ2-1 TRBV7-3 CASSPSAGSYNEQFF
14 TRBJ2-2 TRBV12-3/TRBV12-4 CASSFGPPAGELFF
12 TRBJ1-1 TRBV27 CASSFGNAEAFF
14 TRBJ2-7 TRBV7-9 CASSYHGTNYEQYF
13 TRBJ2-5 TRBV6-5 CASSYSIAETQYF
15 TRBJ2-1 TRBV28 CASSFAPSSYNEQFF
15 TRBJ2-1 TRBV12-3/TRBV12-4 CASSLGGSSHNEQFF
14 TRBJ2-3 TRBV5-6 CASSGGRNADTQYF
16 TRBJ1-1 TRBV5-6 CASSLRQGGMNTEAFF
14 TRBJ2-5 TRBV30 CAWSDRGLVETQYF
15 TRBJ2-3 TRBV7-2 CASSLFQGGTDTQYF
14 TRBJ2-3 TRBV9 CASSAQGAVDTQYF
15 TRBJ1-1 TRBV29-1 CSVEFLAARNTEAFF
14 TRBJ2-7 TRBV5-6 CASSATGIFYEQYF
13 TRBJ2-7 TRBV29-1 CSVFKREGYEQYF
12 - TRBV28 CASSLQGRRAFF